This T cell receptor (beta chain) was found in a study of shared clonotypes between healthy human individuals. Looked up from germline, CDR1 is MNHNS and CDR2 is SASEGT. Trimming cost V 1 base and J 8 bases, with 14 bases left between them. The CDR3 is 14 residues long. Produced via immunoSEQ multiplex PCR; TCRdb's table is partial and in-frame only. Among a few million clones listed, 85% to 95% were seen once. Material for sequencing was naive CD4+ T cells from PBMCs. The subset denotes: CD45RA+ positively selected. This receptor was obtained from a man between 18 and 29 years old in good health. Some clones in this sample may be carry-over from other donors' samples. This chain uses TRBV6-1 with TRBJ1-1; no definite D call. In DNA, the CDR3 is TGTGCCAGCAGTGAAGGCGCGAGCGTTCGAGAAGCTTTCTTT. This translates into CASSEGASVREAFF.